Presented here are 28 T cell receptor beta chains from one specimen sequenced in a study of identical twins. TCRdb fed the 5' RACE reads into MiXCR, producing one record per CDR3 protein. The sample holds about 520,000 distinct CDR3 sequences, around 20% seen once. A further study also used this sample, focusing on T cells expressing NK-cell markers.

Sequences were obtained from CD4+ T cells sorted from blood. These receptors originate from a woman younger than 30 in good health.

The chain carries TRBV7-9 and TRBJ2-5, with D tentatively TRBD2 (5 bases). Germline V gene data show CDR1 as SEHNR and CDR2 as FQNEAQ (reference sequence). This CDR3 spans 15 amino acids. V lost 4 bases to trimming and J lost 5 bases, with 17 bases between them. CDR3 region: CASSSSMGARETQYF. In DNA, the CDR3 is TGTGCCAGCAGCTCCTCGATGGGAGCCAGGGAGACCCAGTACTTC. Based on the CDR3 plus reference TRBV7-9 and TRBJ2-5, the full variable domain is DTGVSQNPRHKITKRGQNVTFRCDPISEHNRLYWYRQTLGQGPEFLTYFQNEAQLEKSRLLSDRFSAERPKGSFSTLEIQRTEQGDSAMYLCASSSSMGARETQYFGPGTRLLVL.

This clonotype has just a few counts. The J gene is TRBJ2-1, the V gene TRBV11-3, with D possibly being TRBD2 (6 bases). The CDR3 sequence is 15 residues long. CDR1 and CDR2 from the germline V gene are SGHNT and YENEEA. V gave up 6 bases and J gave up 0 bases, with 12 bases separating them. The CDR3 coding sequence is TGTGCCAGCAGACGAGACGGGAGCTCCTACAATGAGCAGTTCTTC. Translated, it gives CASRRDGSSYNEQFF.

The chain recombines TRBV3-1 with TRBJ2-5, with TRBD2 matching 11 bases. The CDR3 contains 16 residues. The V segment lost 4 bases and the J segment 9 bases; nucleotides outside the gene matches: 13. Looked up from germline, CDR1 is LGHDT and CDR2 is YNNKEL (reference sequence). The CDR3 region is CASSPNPGTSGWSQYF. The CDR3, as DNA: TGTGCCAGCAGCCCCAACCCTGGGACTAGCGGATGGTCCCAGTACTTC.

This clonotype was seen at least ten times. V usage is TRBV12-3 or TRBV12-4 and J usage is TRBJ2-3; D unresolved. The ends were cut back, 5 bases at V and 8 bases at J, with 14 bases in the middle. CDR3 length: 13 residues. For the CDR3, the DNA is TGTGCCAGCAGTCCTATGACCCATGGTACGCAGTATTTT. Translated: CASSPMTHGTQYF.

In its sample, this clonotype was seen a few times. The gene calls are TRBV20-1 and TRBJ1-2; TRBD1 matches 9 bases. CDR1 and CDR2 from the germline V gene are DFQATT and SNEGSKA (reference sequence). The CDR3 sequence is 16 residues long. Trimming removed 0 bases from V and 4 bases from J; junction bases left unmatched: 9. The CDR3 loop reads CSARDNRGLGGYGYTF. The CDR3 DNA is TGCAGTGCTAGAGATAACAGGGGGCTAGGCGGCTATGGCTACACCTTC.

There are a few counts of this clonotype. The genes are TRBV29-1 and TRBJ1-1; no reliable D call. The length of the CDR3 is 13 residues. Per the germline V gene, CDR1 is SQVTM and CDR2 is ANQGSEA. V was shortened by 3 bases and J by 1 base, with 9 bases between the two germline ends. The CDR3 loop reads CSVEYTGNTEAFF. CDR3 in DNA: TGCAGCGTTGAGTATACGGGGAACACTGAAGCTTTCTTT.

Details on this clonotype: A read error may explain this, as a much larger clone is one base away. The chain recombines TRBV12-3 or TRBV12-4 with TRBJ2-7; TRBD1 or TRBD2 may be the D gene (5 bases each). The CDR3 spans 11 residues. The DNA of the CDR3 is TGTGCCTGCAGTTTATGGGGGGAGCAGTACTTC. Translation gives CACSLWGEQYF.

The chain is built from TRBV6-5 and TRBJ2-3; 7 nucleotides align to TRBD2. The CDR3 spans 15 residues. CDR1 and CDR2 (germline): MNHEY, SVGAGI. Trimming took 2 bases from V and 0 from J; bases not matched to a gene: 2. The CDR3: CASSYSGVSTDTQYF. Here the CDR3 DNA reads TGTGCCAGCAGTTACAGCGGGGTTAGCACAGATACGCAGTATTTT.

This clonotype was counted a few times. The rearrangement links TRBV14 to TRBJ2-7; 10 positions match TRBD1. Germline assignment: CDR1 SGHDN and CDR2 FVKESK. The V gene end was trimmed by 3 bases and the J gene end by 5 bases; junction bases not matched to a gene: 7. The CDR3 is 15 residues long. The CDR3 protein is CASSHLGTGVNEQYF. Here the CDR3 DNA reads TGTGCCAGCAGCCACCTCGGGACAGGGGTAAACGAGCAGTACTTC.

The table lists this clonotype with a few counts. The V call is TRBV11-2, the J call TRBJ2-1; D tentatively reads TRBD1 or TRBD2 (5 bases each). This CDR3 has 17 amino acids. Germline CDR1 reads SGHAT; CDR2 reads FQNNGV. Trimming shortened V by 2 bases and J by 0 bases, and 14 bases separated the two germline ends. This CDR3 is CASSLQGGLSSYNEQFF. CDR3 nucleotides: TGTGCCAGCAGCTTACAGGGCGGGCTGAGCTCCTACAATGAGCAGTTCTTC.

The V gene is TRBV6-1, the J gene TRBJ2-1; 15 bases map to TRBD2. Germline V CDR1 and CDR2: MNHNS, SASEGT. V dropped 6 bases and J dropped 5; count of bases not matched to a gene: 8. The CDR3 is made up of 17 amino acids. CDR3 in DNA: TGTGCCAGCAGAAAGGGACTAGCGGGGGGAGGAGACAATGAGCAGTTCTTC. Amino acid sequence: CASRKGLAGGGDNEQFF.

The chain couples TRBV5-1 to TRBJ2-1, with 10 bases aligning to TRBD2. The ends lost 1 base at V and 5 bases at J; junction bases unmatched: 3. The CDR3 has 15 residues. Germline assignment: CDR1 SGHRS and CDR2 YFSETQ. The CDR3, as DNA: TGCGCCAGCAGCTTGTATCTAGCGGGAGACAATGAGCAGTTCTTC. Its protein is CASSLYLAGDNEQFF.

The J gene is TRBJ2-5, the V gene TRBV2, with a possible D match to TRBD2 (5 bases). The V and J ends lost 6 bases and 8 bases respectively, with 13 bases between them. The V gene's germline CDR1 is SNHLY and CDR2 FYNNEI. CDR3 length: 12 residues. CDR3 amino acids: CASRPDGETQYF. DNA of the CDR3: TGTGCCAGCAGACCGGACGGGGAAACCCAGTACTTC.

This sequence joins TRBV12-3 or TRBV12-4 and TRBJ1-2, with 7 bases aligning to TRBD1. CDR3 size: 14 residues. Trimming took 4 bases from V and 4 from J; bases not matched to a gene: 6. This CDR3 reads CASSSDRVFYGYTF. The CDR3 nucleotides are TGTGCCAGCAGTTCCGACAGGGTTTTCTATGGCTACACCTTC.

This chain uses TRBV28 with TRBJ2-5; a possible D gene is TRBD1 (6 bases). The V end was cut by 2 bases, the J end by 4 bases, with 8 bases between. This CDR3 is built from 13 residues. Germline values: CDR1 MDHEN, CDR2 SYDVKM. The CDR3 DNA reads TGTGCCAGCAGTTTAACAGGGATAGAGACCCAGTACTTC. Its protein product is CASSLTGIETQYF.

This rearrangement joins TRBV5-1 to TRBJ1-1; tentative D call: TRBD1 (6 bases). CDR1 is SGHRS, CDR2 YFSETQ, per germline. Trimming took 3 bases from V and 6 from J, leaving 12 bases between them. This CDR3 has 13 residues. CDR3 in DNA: TGCGCCAGCAGCTCGGGGAACAGGGCTGAAGCTTTCTTT. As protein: CASSSGNRAEAFF.

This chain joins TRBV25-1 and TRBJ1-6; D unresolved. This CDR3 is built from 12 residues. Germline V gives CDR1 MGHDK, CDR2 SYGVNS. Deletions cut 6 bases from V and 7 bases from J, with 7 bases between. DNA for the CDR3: TGTGCCAGCAGGAGAGGGAATTCACCCCTCCACTTT. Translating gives CASRRGNSPLHF.

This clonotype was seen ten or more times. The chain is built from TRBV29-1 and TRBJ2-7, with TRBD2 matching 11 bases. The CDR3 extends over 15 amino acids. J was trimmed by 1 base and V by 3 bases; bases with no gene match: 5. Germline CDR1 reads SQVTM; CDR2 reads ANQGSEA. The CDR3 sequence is CSVEHSSGGSYEQYF. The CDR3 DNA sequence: TGCAGCGTTGAGCACTCTAGCGGGGGGTCCTACGAGCAGTACTTC.

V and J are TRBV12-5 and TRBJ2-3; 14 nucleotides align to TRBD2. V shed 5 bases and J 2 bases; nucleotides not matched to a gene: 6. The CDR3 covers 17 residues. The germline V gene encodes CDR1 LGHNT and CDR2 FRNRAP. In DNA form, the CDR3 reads TGTGCTAGTGGTCAGGGACTAGCGGGGGCGTACACAGATACGCAGTATTTT. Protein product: CASGQGLAGAYTDTQYF.

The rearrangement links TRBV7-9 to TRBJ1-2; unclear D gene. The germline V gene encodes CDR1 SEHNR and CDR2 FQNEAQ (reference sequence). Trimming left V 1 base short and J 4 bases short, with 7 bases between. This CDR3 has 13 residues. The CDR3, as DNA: TGTGCCAGCAGCTTAGATGAGCGCTATGGCTACACCTTC. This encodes CASSLDERYGYTF.

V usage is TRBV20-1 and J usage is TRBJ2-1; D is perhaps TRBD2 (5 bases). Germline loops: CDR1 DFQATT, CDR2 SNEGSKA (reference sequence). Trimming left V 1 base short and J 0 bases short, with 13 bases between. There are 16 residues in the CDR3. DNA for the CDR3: TGCAGTGCTAGAGGGGAATCGGGATTCTCCTACAATGAGCAGTTCTTC. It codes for CSARGESGFSYNEQFF.

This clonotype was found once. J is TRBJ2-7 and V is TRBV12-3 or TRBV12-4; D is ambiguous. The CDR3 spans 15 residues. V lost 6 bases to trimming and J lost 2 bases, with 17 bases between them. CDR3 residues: CASSQYATKPYEQYF. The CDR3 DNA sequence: TGTGCCAGCAGCCAATACGCGACCAAACCCTACGAGCAGTACTTC.

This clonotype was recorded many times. The CDR3 spells CASQDTGWGSPLHF. In DNA form, the CDR3 reads TGTGCCAGCCAGGATACCGGGTGGGGTTCACCCCTCCACTTT. V is TRBV6-1 and J is TRBJ1-6; D not certain. This CDR3 is built from 14 residues. Germline values: CDR1 MNHNS, CDR2 SASEGT. Trimming removed 8 bases from V and 9 bases from J, with 17 bases in between.

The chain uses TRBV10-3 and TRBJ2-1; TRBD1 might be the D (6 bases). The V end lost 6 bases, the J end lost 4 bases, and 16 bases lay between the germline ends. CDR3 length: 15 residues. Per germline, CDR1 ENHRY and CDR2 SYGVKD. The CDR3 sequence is CAIRGRAGEYNEQFF. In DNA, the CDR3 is TGTGCCATCAGGGGGCGGGCAGGGGAGTACAATGAGCAGTTCTTC.

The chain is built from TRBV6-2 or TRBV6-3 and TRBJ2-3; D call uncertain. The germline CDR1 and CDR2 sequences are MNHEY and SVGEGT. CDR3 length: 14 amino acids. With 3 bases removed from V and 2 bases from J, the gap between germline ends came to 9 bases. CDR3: CASSYRPPTDTQYF. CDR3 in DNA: TGTGCCAGCAGTTATCGGCCACCCACAGATACGCAGTATTTT.

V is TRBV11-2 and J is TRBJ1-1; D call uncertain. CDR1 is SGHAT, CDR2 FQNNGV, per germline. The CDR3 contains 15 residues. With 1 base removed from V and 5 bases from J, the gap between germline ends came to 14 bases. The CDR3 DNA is TGTGCCAGCAGCTTAGGAGTGGGTGTTTGGACTGAAGCTTTCTTT. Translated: CASSLGVGVWTEAFF.

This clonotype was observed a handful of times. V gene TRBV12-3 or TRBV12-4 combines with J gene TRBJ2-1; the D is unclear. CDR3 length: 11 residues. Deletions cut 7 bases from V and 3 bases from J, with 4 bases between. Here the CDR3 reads CASIFYNEQFF. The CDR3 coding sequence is TGTGCCAGCATCTTCTACAATGAGCAGTTCTTC.

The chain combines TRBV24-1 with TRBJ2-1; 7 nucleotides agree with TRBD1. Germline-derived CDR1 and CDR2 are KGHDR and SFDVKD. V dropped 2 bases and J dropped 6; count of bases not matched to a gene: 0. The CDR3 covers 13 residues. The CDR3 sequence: CATSDWTGNEQFF. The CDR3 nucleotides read TGTGCCACCAGTGATTGGACAGGCAATGAGCAGTTCTTC.